Presented here are 21 T cell receptor beta chains from one specimen sequenced in a study of OX40 agonist ivuxolimab in advanced cancers. TCRdb's copy holds only in-frame clones and misses some; the assay was immunoSEQ multiplex PCR. The sample includes approximately 74,000 clones, 80% to 95% seen only once; the top ten take under 7.5%. Here the sequenced sample was CD4+ or CD8+ T cells sorted from blood, taken in a trial of the OX40 agonist ivuxolimab. The receptors originated from an adult with an advanced solid tumor such as melanoma, head and neck, liver or kidney cancer.

The chain has TRBV30 and TRBJ2-7, with TRBD1 matching 7 bases. V trimming: 6 bases; J trimming: 7 bases; junction bases outside the gene matches: 15. The CDR3 spans 14 residues. CDR1 and CDR2 from the germline V gene are GTSNPN and SVGIG (reference sequence). CDR3 sequence: CACVRTGSLGEQYF. CDR3 nucleotides: TGTGCCTGCGTCCGGACAGGCTCTTTGGGAGAGCAGTACTTC.

V usage is TRBV27 and J usage is TRBJ1-4, with TRBD1 matching over 7 bases. This CDR3 has 15 amino acids. Unmatched junction bases numbered 10, after V lost 6 bases and J lost 6 bases. Germline CDR1 and CDR2: MNHEY and SMNVEV (reference sequence). CDR3 residues: CASRNTGDGDEKLFF. As DNA, the CDR3 is TGTGCCAGCAGGAATACAGGGGATGGGGATGAAAAACTGTTTTTT.

This chain uses TRBV14 with TRBJ2-5; the D gene is possibly TRBD2 (5 bases). Looked up from germline, CDR1 is SGHDN and CDR2 is FVKESK. This CDR3 contains 15 residues. V was pared by 0 bases and J by 4 bases, with 12 bases between. Here the CDR3 reads CASSQEDYVAETQYF. CDR3 in DNA: TGTGCCAGCAGCCAAGAAGACTATGTGGCAGAGACCCAGTACTTC.

This clone showed up just once. The genes are TRBV7-3 and TRBJ2-7, with TRBD1 identical over 10 bases. V trimming: 2 bases; J trimming: 5 bases; junction bases outside the gene matches: 0. Germline V gene lookup returns CDR1 SGHTA and CDR2 FQGTGA. The CDR3 has 13 amino acids. CDR3 in DNA: TGTGCCAGCAGCTTAGACAGGGGGCACGAGCAGTACTTC. It encodes CASSLDRGHEQYF.

The J gene is TRBJ2-1, the V gene TRBV27; no clear D gene. Per the germline V gene, CDR1 is MNHEY and CDR2 is SMNVEV (reference sequence). V was clipped by 8 bases and J by 8 bases, with 16 bases between them. This CDR3 comprises 13 residues. Here the CDR3 reads CASARIPFDEQFF. The CDR3 region has the DNA TGTGCCAGCGCCAGGATACCCTTTGATGAGCAGTTCTTC.

This rearrangement joins TRBV19 to TRBJ1-5; tentatively, D is TRBD1 (5 bases). The CDR3 consists of 16 residues. V was pared by 2 bases and J by 4 bases, with 15 bases between. CDR1 LNHDA and CDR2 SQIVND come from the germline V gene (reference sequence). CDR3 DNA: TGTGCCAGTAGTATATGGGCAGGGCGAGGAAATCAGCCCCAGCATTTT. Residues: CASSIWAGRGNQPQHF.

The chain carries TRBV21-1 and TRBJ1-4. TRBV21-1 is assigned pseudogene status. The CDR3 length is 17 residues. CDR3 DNA: TGTGCCAGCAGCAAAGGCTGGCAGGGAGGAACTAATGAAAAACTGTTTTTT. It specifies CASSKGWQGGTNEKLFF.

The rearrangement links TRBV5-1 to TRBJ2-3, with 8 bases identical to TRBD2. CDR1 and CDR2 (germline): SGHRS, YFSETQ. This CDR3 is built from 15 residues. V lost 7 bases, J lost 5 bases, and 12 bases stayed unmatched. CDR3 DNA: TGCGCCAGCGCCCGATATAGCGGGGTCAAAGATACGCAGTATTTT. Its translation is CASARYSGVKDTQYF.

Details on this clone: Its ends do not fully match the called genes, so a read error is possible. This sequence joins TRBV28 and TRBJ1-1, with TRBD1 as a possible D gene (6 bases). The CDR3 is 17 amino acids. Germline CDR1 is MDHEN and CDR2 is SYDVKM. The CDR3 protein is CASTLLQGPTGFSEAFF. As DNA, the CDR3 is TGTGCCAGCACTTTATTACAGGGTCCTACCGGATTCTCTGAAGCTTTCTTT.

The V gene is TRBV9, the J gene TRBJ2-3; no firm D call. From germline, CDR1 is SGDLS and CDR2 YYNGEE. Trimming took 3 bases from V and 5 from J, leaving 10 bases between them. The CDR3 extends over 13 amino acids. DNA for the CDR3: TGTGCCAGCAGCGAAACCATTCAAGATACGCAGTATTTT. It translates to CASSETIQDTQYF.

This chain connects TRBV5-6 to TRBJ2-7; D is possibly TRBD2 (6 bases). CDR1 SGHDT and CDR2 YYEEEE come from the germline V gene. The V and J ends lost 4 bases and 2 bases respectively, with 13 bases between them. The CDR3 consists of 14 residues. CDR3: CASSTGSSTYEQYF. In DNA form, the CDR3 reads TGTGCCAGCAGCACCGGGAGTTCAACCTACGAGCAGTACTTC.

V and J are TRBV7-9 and TRBJ2-1; D gene ambiguous. The V end was cut by 5 bases, the J end by 3 bases, with 11 bases between. The CDR3 extends over 14 amino acids. Germline CDR1 is SEHNR and CDR2 is FQNEAQ (reference sequence). CDR3 region: CASSPMIVYNEQFF. In nucleotides, the CDR3 is TGTGCCAGCAGCCCCATGATAGTCTACAATGAGCAGTTCTTC.

As DNA, the CDR3 is TGTGCCAGCAGCTTAGTTGGGATCACAGATACGCAGTATTTT. Translated, it gives CASSLVGITDTQYF. This chain links TRBV7-8 with TRBJ2-3, with D unclear. Germline assignment: CDR1 SGHVS and CDR2 FQNEAQ. The CDR3 has 14 amino acids. Trimming removed 1 base from V and 2 bases from J, with 7 bases in between.

The chain combines TRBV11-1 with TRBJ2-5, with D maybe TRBD2 (5 bases). This CDR3 region has 14 residues. V shed 5 bases and J shed 2 bases, with 12 bases lying between them. Germline CDR1 is SGHAT and CDR2 is FQDESV (reference sequence). The CDR3 sequence is CASSRDTGQETQYF. CDR3 coding DNA: TGTGCCAGCAGCCGCGACACGGGACAAGAGACCCAGTACTTC.

The chain recombines TRBV7-6 with TRBJ2-5; D is unresolved. Germline-derived CDR1 and CDR2 are SGHVS and FNYEAQ. This CDR3 contains 14 residues. V was shortened by 0 bases and J by 5 bases, with 10 bases between the two germline ends. The CDR3, as DNA: TGTGCCAGCAGCTTAGCGTATCTCCTCGAGACCCAGTACTTC. This translates into CASSLAYLLETQYF.

The rearrangement joins TRBV6-6 to TRBJ2-3; 7 bases match TRBD2. The CDR3 is 16 residues long. V shed 0 bases and J 2 bases; nucleotides not matched to a gene: 5. CDR1 and CDR2 from the germline V gene are MNHNY and SVGAGI (reference sequence). The CDR3 spells CASSYSIGGTTDTQYF. In nucleotides, the CDR3 is TGTGCCAGCAGTTACTCGATCGGGGGGACCACAGATACGCAGTATTTT.

The chain recombines TRBV4-3 with TRBJ2-5, with TRBD2 identical over 13 bases. The CDR3 consists of 17 residues. V dropped 3 bases and J dropped 7; count of bases not matched to a gene: 11. Germline V gives CDR1 LGHNA, CDR2 YSLEER. Here the CDR3 DNA reads TGCGCCAGCAGCCAGTGGACTAGCGGGGGCCCCCCAGGGACCCAGTACTTC. It encodes CASSQWTSGGPPGTQYF.

This chain uses TRBV6-1 with TRBJ1-1; D uncertain. The CDR3 extends over 12 amino acids. V was shortened by 5 bases and J by 7 bases, with 11 bases between the two germline ends. Germline V gives CDR1 MNHNS, CDR2 SASEGT. CDR3 in DNA: TGTGCCAGCAGTTATCTAATGGGTGAAGCTTTCTTT. This codes for CASSYLMGEAFF.

CDR3 protein: CASSGQGGTDTQYF. DNA of the CDR3: TGTGCCAGCAGTGGACAGGGCGGCACAGATACGCAGTATTTT. V gene TRBV2 combines with J gene TRBJ2-3, with 7 positions matching TRBD1. Germline V lookup: CDR1 SNHLY, CDR2 FYNNEI. Unmatched junction bases numbered 2, after V lost 4 bases and J lost 1 base. The CDR3 is 14 amino acids.

V and J are TRBV2 and TRBJ1-2; D uncertain. V lost 5 bases to trimming and J lost 4 bases, with 14 bases between them. Germline-derived CDR1 and CDR2 are SNHLY and FYNNEI. The CDR3 sequence is 14 residues long. As DNA, the CDR3 is TGTGCCAGCAGTAGTTCCTCTTTCGGCTATGGCTACACCTTC. It encodes CASSSSSFGYGYTF. Variable domain in full (rest from reference TRBV2 and TRBJ1-2): EPEVTQTPSHQVTQMGQEVILRCVPISNHLYFYWYRQILGQKVEFLVSFYNNEISEKSEIFDDQFSVERPDGSNFTLKIRSTKLEDSAMYFCASSSSSFGYGYTFGSGTRLTVV.

The V call is TRBV5-4, the J call TRBJ2-7; D is unclear. The germline V gene has CDR1 SGHNT and CDR2 YYREEE (reference sequence). V dropped 3 bases and J dropped 1 base, with 8 bases sitting between them. This CDR3 comprises 13 residues. CDR3 sequence: CASSSIGSYEQYF. The CDR3 DNA follows: TGTGCCAGCAGCTCAATTGGGTCCTACGAGCAGTACTTC.